These 9 T cell receptor beta chains share one sample of origin, sequenced in a study of cytomegalovirus exposure and HLA in healthy donors. With 60 Vbeta and 13 Jbeta primers, the PCR was carried out. Method: immunoSEQ multiplex PCR; TCRdb's copy keeps in-frame clones and lacks some. The sample consists of 53,000 or so clones, 65% to 75% of them appearing once. The source material was PBMCs. The receptors originated from a man between 25 and 39 years old in good health and CMV-seropositive.

The CDR3 here is CASSLDTPGTGELFF. CDR3 DNA sequence: TGTGCCAGCAGCTTAGATACCCCGGGCACCGGGGAGCTGTTTTTT. The gene calls are TRBV7-6 and TRBJ2-2; D uncertain. Trimming shortened V by 1 base and J by 4 bases, and 10 bases separated the two germline ends. Germline V gene sequence: CDR1 SGHVS, CDR2 FNYEAQ. This CDR3 has 15 amino acids.

There are a few counts of this clone. V usage is TRBV5-5 and J usage is TRBJ1-4; possibly TRBD1 for D (5 bases). The V and J ends lost 5 bases and 8 bases respectively, with 19 bases between them. The germline V gene encodes CDR1 SGHKS and CDR2 YYEKEE (reference sequence). This CDR3 is 15 amino acids long. DNA of the CDR3: TGTGCCAGCAGAAGCCCGGGACTCACTATCGAAAAACTGTTTTTT. Protein: CASRSPGLTIEKLFF.

The count of this clone is one. The CDR3 DNA sequence: TGTGCCAGCAGTTTAAGGTCACTAGCGGGGGGGAAATACAATGAGCAGTTCTTC. Amino acid sequence: CASSLRSLAGGKYNEQFF. The chain has TRBV27 and TRBJ2-1; 13 positions agree with TRBD2. From germline, CDR1 is MNHEY and CDR2 SMNVEV (reference sequence). This CDR3 contains 18 residues. V gave up 2 bases and J gave up 4 bases; unmatched junction bases: 8.

The V call is TRBV18, the J call TRBJ2-7; D is possibly TRBD1 (6 bases). Germline CDR1 KGHSH, CDR2 LQKENI. The V gene lost 3 bases and the J gene lost 2 bases, with 14 bases spanning the gap. The CDR3 is 15 residues long. The DNA of the CDR3 is TGTGCCAGCTCACCTGATGTGCAGGGGCCCTACGAGCAGTACTTC. Encoded protein: CASSPDVQGPYEQYF.

The rearrangement uses TRBV6-4 and TRBJ1-4; 9 bases map to TRBD1. CDR3 length: 18 amino acids. V shed 2 bases, J shed 7 bases, and the junction held 14 bases outside the gene matches. Germline values: CDR1 MRHNA, CDR2 SNTAGT. CDR3 protein: CASSDASTGDREFEKLFF. CDR3 nucleotide sequence: TGTGCCAGCAGTGACGCATCAACAGGGGACAGGGAGTTTGAAAAACTGTTTTTT.

In this sample, this clone turned up once. The chain is built from TRBV6-1 and TRBJ2-3; TRBD1 matches 7 bases. The germline V gene encodes CDR1 MNHNS and CDR2 SASEGT. The CDR3 has 13 amino acids. V was pared by 2 bases and J by 9 bases, with 5 bases of the junction left unmatched. The CDR3, as DNA: TGTGCCAGCAGTGAATGGGGACAGAACACGCAGTATTTT. This sequence encodes CASSEWGQNTQYF.

This clone was detected only once. The chain uses TRBV6-1 and TRBJ1-2; 8 nucleotides match TRBD1. J gave up 2 bases and V 6 bases, and 5 bases lay outside the gene matches. Germline-derived CDR1 and CDR2 are MNHNS and SASEGT. The CDR3 is 14 residues long. In DNA form, the CDR3 reads TGTGCCAGCAGGTGGACAGGGAGGAACTATGGCTACACCTTC. This gives the protein CASRWTGRNYGYTF.

V gene TRBV29-1 combines with J gene TRBJ2-3, with TRBD1 matching 8 bases. V trimming: 3 bases; J trimming: 4 bases; junction bases outside the gene matches: 6. Germline loops: CDR1 SQVTM, CDR2 ANQGSEA. The CDR3 is 14 residues long. In nucleotides, the CDR3 is TGCAGCGTTGACCTCAGGGGGCGGGCAGATACGCAGTATTTT. Translating gives CSVDLRGRADTQYF.

The V gene is TRBV27, the J gene TRBJ2-7; TRBD1 is a possible D gene (5 bases). The CDR3 has 13 residues. Germline lookup yields CDR1 MNHEY and CDR2 SMNVEV (reference sequence). V lost 9 bases to trimming and J lost 6 bases, with 18 bases between them. The CDR3 region is CASGAQGIREQYF. The CDR3 nucleotides are TGTGCCAGTGGAGCTCAGGGCATCCGCGAGCAGTACTTC.